Below, 4 T cell receptor beta chains from the same sample are listed, as sequenced in a study of blood T cell repertoires in COVID-19. TCRdb's table, derived via immunoSEQ multiplex PCR, lists solely in-frame clones and lacks some. The table has about 190,000 clones, nearly 90% seen once. The material sequenced was peripheral blood. These receptors were taken from a man aged 50 or older with acute or convalescent COVID-19.

V gene TRBV28 combines with J gene TRBJ1-3, with a weak D call TRBD1 (5 bases). This CDR3 contains 16 residues. V lost 3 bases and J 5 bases, leaving 17 bases between the germline ends. Germline CDR1 and CDR2: MDHEN and SYDVKM. The CDR3 DNA follows: TGTGCCAGCAGTTTTGACCGTGGGGCGGCTAGAAACACCATATATTTT. It specifies CASSFDRGAARNTIYF.

J is TRBJ1-5 and V is TRBV7-2; 7 bases map to TRBD1. J was trimmed by 9 bases and V by 1 base; bases with no gene match: 12. CDR3 length: 16 residues. Germline V gene data show CDR1 as SGHTA and CDR2 as FQGNSA. CDR3: CASSLDGVEGARPQHF. CDR3 coding DNA: TGTGCCAGCAGCTTAGATGGTGTCGAGGGGGCTCGGCCCCAGCATTTT.

The chain carries TRBV6-6 and TRBJ1-2; D unclear. The CDR3 contains 15 residues. V lost 4 bases, J lost 0 bases, and 12 bases lay in between. Germline lookup yields CDR1 MNHNY and CDR2 SVGAGI (reference sequence). In nucleotides, the CDR3 is TGTGCCAGCAGTTGGGCAGGCCGAGCTAACTATGGCTACACCTTC. It yields the protein CASSWAGRANYGYTF.

V gene TRBV6-4 combines with J gene TRBJ2-1, with 9 bases lining up with TRBD1. Germline values: CDR1 MRHNA, CDR2 SNTAGT. The V gene end was trimmed by 6 bases and the J gene end by 8 bases; junction bases not matched to a gene: 11. This CDR3 is 15 amino acids long. For the CDR3, the DNA is TGTGCCAGCAGCGACCGGGGACAGGGTATCGATGAGCAGTTCTTC. Translating gives CASSDRGQGIDEQFF.